This T cell receptor beta chain was profiled in a study of beta chain features in type 1 diabetes. Study context: On cell yields, gender and age, patients and healthy donors were similar. Analysis included around 99,000,000 sorted cells drawn from all samples.

Every isolated RNA sample was fully reverse transcribed, so sequencing captured expressed TCRB transcripts. Sequencing was performed with immunoSEQ multiplex PCR; in TCRdb, only in-frame clones are kept and a portion is missing. The sample lists about 370,000 clones; roughly 9.8% were seen once. Findings and caveats of the study: TCRB CDR3 length was moderately but significantly reduced in all four CD4+ subsets of Type 1 diabetes patients. PCR might preferentially amplify shorter templates, equally in patients and controls.

To note about this clone: What it binds is not known.

Germline-derived CDR1 and CDR2 are SGDLS and YYNGEE. CDR3 size: 15 residues. V was trimmed by 0 bases and J by 0 bases, leaving 9 bases between them. This TCR derives from a man younger than 45 with type 1 diabetes. The sequenced sample was central memory CD4+ T cells from blood. The V gene is TRBV9, the J gene TRBJ1-1; a possible D gene is TRBD1 (5 bases). The CDR3 protein is CASSVAPGMNTEAFF. In DNA, the CDR3 is TGTGCCAGCAGCGTAGCTCCAGGGATGAACACTGAAGCTTTCTTT. The complete variable domain, with remaining parts taken from reference TRBV9 and TRBJ1-1, reads DSGVTQTPKHLITATGQRVTLRCSPRSGDLSVYWYQQSLDQGLQFLIQYYNGEERAKGNILERFSAQQFPDLHSELNLSSLELGDSALYFCASSVAPGMNTEAFFGQGTRLTVV.